One and the same sample provided the 7 T cell receptor beta chains below, sequenced in a study of cytomegalovirus exposure and HLA in healthy donors (dated by TCRdb to the late 2010s). The library came from the immunoSEQ multiplex PCR assay. For the multiplex PCR, a mixture combining 60 forward primers for TCR Vbeta segments and 13 reverse primers for TCR Jbeta segments was used. In its TCRdb copy, this immuneACCESS table keeps in-frame sequences only and misses some clones. Where compared with another copy, unresolved V genes explain less than half of these, and the others have no known cause. Within this sample are more than 150,000 clones, with around 80% of them counted one time only. The ten largest account for less than 2% of the sample. The material sequenced was PBMCs. The receptor set was obtained from a man aged 40-49 years in good health and CMV-seronegative.

J is TRBJ1-1 and V is TRBV28; no clear D gene. The V end lost 2 bases, the J end lost 0 bases, and 4 bases lay between the germline ends. CDR1 MDHEN and CDR2 SYDVKM come from the germline V gene. CDR3 length: 13 amino acids. CDR3 protein: CASSLIVNTEAFF. CDR3 sequence (DNA): TGTGCCAGCAGTTTAATAGTGAACACTGAAGCTTTCTTT. Full variable domain (missing parts from reference TRBV28 and TRBJ1-1): DVKVTQSSRYLVKRTGEKVFLECVQDMDHENMFWYRQDPGLGLRLIYFSYDVKMKEKGDIPEGYSVSREKKERFSLILESASTNQTSMYLCASSLIVNTEAFFGQGTRLTVV.

J is TRBJ1-3 and V is TRBV7-2; 7 bases fit TRBD1. Germline lookup yields CDR1 SGHTA and CDR2 FQGNSA. The CDR3 has 13 amino acids. J was trimmed by 3 bases and V by 8 bases; bases with no gene match: 4. CDR3 loop: CASDYRGGNTIYF. The CDR3 nucleotides read TGTGCCAGCGACTACAGGGGTGGAAACACCATATATTTT. Using reference TRBV7-2 and TRBJ1-3 for the parts outside the CDR3, the full variable domain is GAGVSQSPSNKVTEKGKDVELRCDPISGHTALYWYRQSLGQGLEFLIYFQGNSAPDKSGLPSDRFSAERTGGSVSTLTIQRTQQEDSAVYLCASDYRGGNTIYFGEGSWLTVV.

This clone has just one count. Here the CDR3 reads CASSLVGSMNTEAFF. The CDR3 DNA reads as TGCGCCAGCAGCTTGGTGGGCAGCATGAACACTGAAGCTTTCTTT. The chain has TRBV5-1 and TRBJ1-1; D unclear. V gave up 0 bases and J gave up 0 bases, with 9 bases separating them. Germline CDR1 and CDR2: SGHRS and YFSETQ. The CDR3 spans 15 residues.

The J gene is TRBJ1-1, the V gene TRBV27; 7 bases line up with TRBD1. The CDR3 has 14 residues. V was pared by 3 bases and J by 2 bases, with 3 bases of the junction left unmatched. Germline values: CDR1 MNHEY, CDR2 SMNVEV (reference sequence). The CDR3 loop reads CASSFDRDNTEAFF. CDR3 bases: TGTGCCAGCAGTTTCGACAGGGATAACACTGAAGCTTTCTTT.

The chain carries TRBV4-3 and TRBJ1-2; D not certain. The CDR3 extends over 14 amino acids. V lost 1 base, J lost 1 base, and 7 bases lay in between. Per germline, CDR1 LGHNA and CDR2 YSLEER. The CDR3 is CASSQVIGNYGYTF. CDR3 DNA: TGCGCCAGCAGCCAAGTCATCGGTAACTATGGCTACACCTTC.

The V gene is TRBV7-8, the J gene TRBJ2-1; a possible D gene is TRBD2 (5 bases). Trimming took off 7 bases at V and 10 bases at J, with 20 bases between the two ends. The germline gives CDR1 SGHVS, CDR2 FQNEAQ. The CDR3 has 14 amino acids. DNA of the CDR3: TGTGCCAGCATGGCCAGTTCGGGGTTTGGGGAGCAGTTCTTC. This translates into CASMASSGFGEQFF.

This clone was picked up a small number of times. The chain uses TRBV10-3 and TRBJ1-5; tentative D call: TRBD1 (6 bases). The CDR3 length is 14 residues. CDR1 is ENHRY and CDR2 is SYGVKD in the germline V gene. With 6 bases removed from V and 6 bases from J, the gap between germline ends came to 15 bases. DNA of the CDR3: TGTGCCATCAGCCCAGGGGAGGGAAGTCAGCCCCAGCATTTT. This sequence encodes CAISPGEGSQPQHF.